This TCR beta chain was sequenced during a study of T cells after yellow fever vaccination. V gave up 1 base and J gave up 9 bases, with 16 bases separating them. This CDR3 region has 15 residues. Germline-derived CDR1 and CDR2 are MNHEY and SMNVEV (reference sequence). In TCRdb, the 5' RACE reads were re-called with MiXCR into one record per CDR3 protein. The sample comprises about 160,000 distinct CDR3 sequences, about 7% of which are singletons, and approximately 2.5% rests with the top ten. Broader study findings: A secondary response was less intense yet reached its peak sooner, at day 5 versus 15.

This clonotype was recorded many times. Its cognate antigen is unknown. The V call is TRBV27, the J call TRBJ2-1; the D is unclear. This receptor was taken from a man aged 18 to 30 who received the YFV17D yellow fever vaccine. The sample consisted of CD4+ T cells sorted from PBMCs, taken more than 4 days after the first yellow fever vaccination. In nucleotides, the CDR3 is TGTGCCAGCAGTTTATTGGCGCCCAAATGGGGTGAGCAGTTCTTC. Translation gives CASSLLAPKWGEQFF.